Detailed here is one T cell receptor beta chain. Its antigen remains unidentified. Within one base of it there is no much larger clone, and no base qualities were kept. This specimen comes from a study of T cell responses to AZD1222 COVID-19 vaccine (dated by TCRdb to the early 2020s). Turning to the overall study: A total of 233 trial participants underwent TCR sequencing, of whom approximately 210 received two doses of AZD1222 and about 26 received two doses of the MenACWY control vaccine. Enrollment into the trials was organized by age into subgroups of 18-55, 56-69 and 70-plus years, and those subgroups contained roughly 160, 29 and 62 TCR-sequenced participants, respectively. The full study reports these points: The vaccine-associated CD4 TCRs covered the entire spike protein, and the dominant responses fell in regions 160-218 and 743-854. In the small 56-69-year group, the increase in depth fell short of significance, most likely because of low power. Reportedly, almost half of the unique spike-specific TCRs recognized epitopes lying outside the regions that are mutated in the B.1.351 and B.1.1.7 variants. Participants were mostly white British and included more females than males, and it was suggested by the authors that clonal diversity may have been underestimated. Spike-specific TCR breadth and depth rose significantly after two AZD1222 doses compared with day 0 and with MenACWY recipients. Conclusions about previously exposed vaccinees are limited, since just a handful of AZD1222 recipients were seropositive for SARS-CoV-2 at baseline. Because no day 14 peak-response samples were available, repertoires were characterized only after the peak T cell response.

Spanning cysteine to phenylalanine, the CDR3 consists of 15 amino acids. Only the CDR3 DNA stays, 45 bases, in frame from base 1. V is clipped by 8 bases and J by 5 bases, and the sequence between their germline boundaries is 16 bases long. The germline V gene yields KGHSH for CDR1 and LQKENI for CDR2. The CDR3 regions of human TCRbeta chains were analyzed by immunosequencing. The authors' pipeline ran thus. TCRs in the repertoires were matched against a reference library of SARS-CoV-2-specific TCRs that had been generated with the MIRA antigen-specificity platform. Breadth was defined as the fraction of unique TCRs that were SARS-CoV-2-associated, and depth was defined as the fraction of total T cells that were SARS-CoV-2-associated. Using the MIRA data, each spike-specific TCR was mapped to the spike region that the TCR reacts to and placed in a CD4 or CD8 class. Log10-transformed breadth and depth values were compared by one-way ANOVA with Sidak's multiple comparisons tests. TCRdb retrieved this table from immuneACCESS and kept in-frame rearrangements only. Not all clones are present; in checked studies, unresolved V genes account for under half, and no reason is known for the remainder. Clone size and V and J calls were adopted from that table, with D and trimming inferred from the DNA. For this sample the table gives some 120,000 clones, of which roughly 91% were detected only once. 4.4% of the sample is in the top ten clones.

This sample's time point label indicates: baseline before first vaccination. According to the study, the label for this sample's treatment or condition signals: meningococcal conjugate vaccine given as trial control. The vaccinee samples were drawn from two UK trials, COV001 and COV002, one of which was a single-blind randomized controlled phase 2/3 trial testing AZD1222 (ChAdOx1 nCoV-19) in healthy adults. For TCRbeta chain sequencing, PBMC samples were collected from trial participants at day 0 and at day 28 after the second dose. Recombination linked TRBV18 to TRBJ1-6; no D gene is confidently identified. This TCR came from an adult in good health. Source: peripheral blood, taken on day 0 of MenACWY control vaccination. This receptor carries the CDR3 CASPFGPVDNSPLHF. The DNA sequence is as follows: TGTGCCAGCCCATTCGGACCGGTTGATAATTCACCCCTCCACTTT.